This TCR beta chain was identified in a study of blood T cell repertoires in COVID-19. Overall study context: COVID-19 samples collected from the United States, Italy and Spain covered acute and convalescent phases.

Per the authors' pipeline: Reference gene primer amplification gave nucleated cell count estimates. Some clones are missing from TCRdb's copy, which holds only in-frame ones; the method was immunoSEQ multiplex PCR. V, J and clone size reflect that table, while D and trimming were determined from the DNA. This sample has 110,000 to 150,000 clones, with approximately 82% found just once. The CDR3 runs 14 residues. V trimming: 5 bases; J trimming: 7 bases; junction bases outside the gene matches: 8. CDR1 LNHDA and CDR2 SQIVND come from the germline V gene (reference sequence). Source material: peripheral blood. This receptor was obtained from a man aged 60-69 years with active or convalescent COVID-19. This chain connects TRBV19 to TRBJ2-3; 8 nucleotides match TRBD2. As DNA, the CDR3 is TGTGCCAGTAGTTTCAGCGGGAGAGCGTATACGCAGTATTTT. It is translated as CASSFSGRAYTQYF.